Sequencing of this TCR beta chain was carried out in a study of post-analysis software for immune sequencing data. Looking at the study overall: The disease courses covered relapsing-remitting, secondary progressive and progressive-relapsing multiple sclerosis. General observations from the study: Co-batched samples clustered tightly together by F measure. Significantly decreased normalized Chao1 diversity was recorded for multiple sclerosis patients relative to controls.

TCR beta libraries were prepared from cDNA with unique molecular identifiers. TCRdb ran MiXCR on the PCR reads and lists one entry per CDR3 protein. The sample has over 150,000 distinct CDR3 sequences, approximately 28% seen once. Note on this clonotype: The target antigen is unknown. The junction departs from germline at one end; a sequencing error may be responsible.

Material: blood. This receptor was identified in a girl aged 10-17 years with multiple sclerosis.

CDR3 coding DNA: TGTGCCAGCAGCTTAGTAGGGAATGGCCACACCTTC. Its protein product is CASSLVGNGHTF. The chain links TRBV7-9 to TRBJ1-2; D is uncertain. CDR1 is SEHNR and CDR2 is FQNEAQ in the germline V gene (reference sequence). The CDR3 extends over 12 amino acids.